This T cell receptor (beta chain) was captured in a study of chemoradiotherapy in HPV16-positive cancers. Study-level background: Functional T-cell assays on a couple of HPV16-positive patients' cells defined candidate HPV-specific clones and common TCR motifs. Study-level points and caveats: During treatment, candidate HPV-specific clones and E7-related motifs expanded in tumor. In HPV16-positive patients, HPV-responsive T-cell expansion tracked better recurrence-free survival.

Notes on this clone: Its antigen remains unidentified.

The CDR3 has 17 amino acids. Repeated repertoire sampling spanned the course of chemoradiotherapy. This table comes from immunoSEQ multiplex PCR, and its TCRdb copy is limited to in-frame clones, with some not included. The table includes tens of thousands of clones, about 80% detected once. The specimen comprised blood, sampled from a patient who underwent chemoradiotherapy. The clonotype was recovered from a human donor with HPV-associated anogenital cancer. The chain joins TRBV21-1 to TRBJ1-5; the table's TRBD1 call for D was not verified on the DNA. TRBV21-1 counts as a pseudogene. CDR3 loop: CASSSGQGGGPNQPQHF. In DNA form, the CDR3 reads TGTGCCAGCAGCTCGGGACAGGGAGGGGGTCCCAATCAGCCCCAGCATTTT.